The next 28 T cell receptor beta chains were all read from a single sample in a study of T cells in Graves' hyperthyroidism and ophthalmopathy. Template material for amplifying TCR beta CDR3 regions consisted of RNA transcripts. The TCR CDR3 was amplified in a first-round RT-PCR using the HTBI primer set. One entry per CDR3 protein, called by TCRdb with MiXCR from the multiplex PCR reads. The sample consists of 300,000 to 450,000 distinct CDR3 sequences, approximately 17% of them appearing once. Material: blood. Receptor source: a woman younger than 45 with Graves' hyperthyroidism that later progressed to Graves' ophthalmopathy.

This clonotype was recorded many times. V gene TRBV27 combines with J gene TRBJ2-5, with 7 bases lining up with TRBD2. Germline V gene lookup returns CDR1 MNHEY and CDR2 SMNVEV (reference sequence). V gave up 3 bases and J gave up 3 bases; unmatched junction bases: 4. The CDR3 has 14 amino acids. Written as DNA, the CDR3 is TGTGCCAGCAGTTTCTTTCGGGAGGAAGAGACCCAGTACTTC. It is translated as CASSFFREEETQYF.

This clonotype was seen many times. The chain joins TRBV20-1 to TRBJ1-2, with D unresolved. Germline assignment: CDR1 DFQATT and CDR2 SNEGSKA (reference sequence). The germline V and J ends were trimmed by 0 bases and 6 bases, with 11 bases remaining between them. CDR3 length: 13 amino acids. CDR3: CSARDEGKDGYTF. CDR3 bases: TGCAGTGCTAGAGACGAGGGCAAGGATGGCTACACCTTC.

The V call is TRBV12-3 or TRBV12-4, the J call TRBJ1-2; weak D call: TRBD1 (6 bases). CDR3 size: 13 residues. The ends were cut back, 5 bases at V and 8 bases at J, with 15 bases in the middle. For the CDR3, the DNA is TGTGCCAGCAGTCCCAGACAGGCTCGAGGCTACACCTTC. This sequence encodes CASSPRQARGYTF.

This clonotype has a count of ten or more. The chain is built from TRBV3-1 and TRBJ2-3; D not resolved. The CDR3 is 16 amino acids. Trimming shortened V by 5 bases and J by 1 base, and 16 bases separated the two germline ends. CDR1 and CDR2 (germline): LGHDT, YNNKEL (reference sequence). The CDR3 DNA sequence: TGTGCCAGCAGCTCCGCGACTGCCTCTGGCACAGATACGCAGTATTTT. The encoded protein is CASSSATASGTDTQYF.

This clonotype was counted between two and nine times. The rearrangement joins TRBV6-6 to TRBJ1-1, with TRBD1 as a possible D gene (5 bases). V was shortened by 2 bases and J by 0 bases, with 16 bases between the two germline ends. The CDR3 runs to 17 residues. Per germline, CDR1 MNHNY and CDR2 SVGAGI (reference sequence). The CDR3 sequence: CASSYGQGFVMNTEAFF. In nucleotides, the CDR3 is TGTGCCAGCAGTTACGGGCAGGGCTTCGTCATGAACACTGAAGCTTTCTTT.

This clonotype showed up just a few times. This chain joins TRBV20-1 and TRBJ2-1, with D perhaps TRBD1 (5 bases). The germline V gene has CDR1 DFQATT and CDR2 SNEGSKA (reference sequence). The CDR3 is 13 amino acids. Between the trimmed V and J ends, which lost 3 bases and 4 bases, there was a span of 10 bases. The CDR3 loop reads CSARRTTYNEQFF. The CDR3 DNA reads as TGCAGTGCTAGGAGGACAACGTACAATGAGCAGTTCTTC.

This clonotype was observed a few times. The chain has TRBV9 and TRBJ2-5, with 9 bases matching TRBD2. Germline CDR1 SGDLS, CDR2 YYNGEE. Losses at the gene ends were 4 bases for V and 5 bases for J; bases not matched to a gene: 9. The CDR3 is 15 residues long. The CDR3 DNA is TGTGCCAGCAGCCCTACGGGACTAGCTTACGAGACCCAGTACTTC. This codes for CASSPTGLAYETQYF.

This clonotype was seen ten or more times. The chain combines TRBV27 with TRBJ1-3, with D possibly being TRBD1 (5 bases). The CDR3 runs 14 residues. The V gene lost 5 bases and the J gene lost 6 bases, with 14 bases spanning the gap. From germline, CDR1 is MNHEY and CDR2 SMNVEV (reference sequence). The CDR3 nucleotides read TGTGCCAGCAGTATCGGACCGGGGGTAAACACCATATATTTT. Its protein product is CASSIGPGVNTIYF.

V usage is TRBV3-1 and J usage is TRBJ2-1; TRBD2 matches 14 bases. The V gene end was trimmed by 3 bases and the J gene end by 9 bases; junction bases not matched to a gene: 7. The length of the CDR3 is 16 residues. CDR1 is LGHDT and CDR2 is YNNKEL in the germline V gene (reference sequence). CDR3 nucleotide sequence: TGTGCCAGCAGCCAGGGACTAGCGGGAGAGGGTGGTGAGCAGTTCTTC. Translation gives CASSQGLAGEGGEQFF.

This clonotype was detected a few times. The V call is TRBV5-4, the J call TRBJ2-3, with a weak D call TRBD1 (6 bases). Germline V lookup: CDR1 SGHNT, CDR2 YYREEE (reference sequence). This CDR3 is 19 amino acids long. V was cut by 3 bases and J by 0 bases, with 23 bases left in between. The CDR3 here is CASSSLSLVRGRSTDTQYF. In nucleotides, the CDR3 is TGTGCCAGCAGCTCCCTGAGTCTCGTCAGGGGTAGGAGCACAGATACGCAGTATTTT.

This clonotype was counted between two and nine times. The chain carries TRBV20-1 and TRBJ2-1; 16 bases line up with TRBD2. The V and J ends lost 5 bases and 8 bases, in that order; junction bases with no gene match: 9. The CDR3 loop spans 16 amino acids. CDR1 is DFQATT, CDR2 SNEGSKA, per germline (reference sequence). The CDR3 spells CSAGTSGRANVYEQFF. CDR3 bases: TGCAGTGCTGGGACTAGCGGGAGGGCCAACGTCTATGAGCAGTTCTTC.

This clonotype was detected many times. The V gene is TRBV29-1, the J gene TRBJ2-5, with D perhaps assigned TRBD1 or TRBD2 (5 bases each). Germline V gene data show CDR1 as SQVTM and CDR2 as ANQGSEA. The CDR3 is made up of 12 amino acids. V was trimmed by 7 bases and J by 2 bases, leaving 11 bases between them. DNA of the CDR3: TGCAGCGCCCAGGGACGGCAAGAGACCCAGTACTTC. Its translation is CSAQGRQETQYF.

The V call is TRBV5-1, the J call TRBJ2-5; D gene ambiguous. Germline assignment: CDR1 SGHRS and CDR2 YFSETQ. CDR3 length equals 14 residues. V lost 3 bases and J 1 base, leaving 10 bases between the germline ends. DNA of the CDR3: TGCGCCAGCAGCTGGGCCCCCGGCCAAGAGACCCAGTACTTC. Its protein is CASSWAPGQETQYF.

This clonotype was recorded at least ten times. Written as DNA, the CDR3 is TGCGCCAGCAGCCAAGGGAAGGGCGGGGAGCTGTTTTTT. Translated, it gives CASSQGKGGELFF. The chain couples TRBV4-1 to TRBJ2-2; D call uncertain. Trimming left V 1 base short and J 7 bases short, with 7 bases between. CDR1 is MGHRA, CDR2 YSYEKL, per germline. The length of the CDR3 is 13 residues.

This clonotype was picked up a small number of times. The genes are TRBV5-1 and TRBJ2-1, with TRBD1 as a possible D gene (6 bases). Trimming pared 4 bases from V and 4 bases from J, leaving 9 bases between. Looked up from germline, CDR1 is SGHRS and CDR2 is YFSETQ. There are 13 residues in the CDR3. CDR3 sequence: CASSPDRYNEQFF. The CDR3 bases are TGCGCCAGCAGCCCGGACAGATACAATGAGCAGTTCTTC.

In this sample, this clonotype turned up many times. The chain carries TRBV2 and TRBJ2-1; 9 nucleotides agree with TRBD2. Germline CDR1 reads SNHLY; CDR2 reads FYNNEI. The CDR3 has 15 residues. V was clipped by 7 bases and J by 5 bases; unmatched bases: 9. This CDR3 is CASTHPREGNNEQFF. Written as DNA, the CDR3 is TGTGCCAGCACCCACCCGCGGGAGGGGAACAATGAGCAGTTCTTC.

This clonotype was seen ten or more times. The V and J genes are TRBV9 and TRBJ1-1, with D possibly TRBD1 on 6 matching bases. The length of the CDR3 is 14 residues. V shed 2 bases and J shed 3 bases, with 11 bases lying between them. Germline CDR1 and CDR2: SGDLS and YYNGEE. The CDR3 protein is CASSVTGWDTEAFF. As DNA, the CDR3 is TGTGCCAGCAGCGTGACAGGTTGGGACACTGAAGCTTTCTTT.

The chain links TRBV12-3 or TRBV12-4 to TRBJ1-1, with D perhaps matching TRBD1 (6 bases). The V gene lost 6 bases and the J gene lost 10 bases, with 12 bases spanning the gap. This CDR3 contains 11 residues. CDR3: CASSSRGGAFF. The CDR3 DNA sequence: TGTGCCAGCAGCAGCAGGGGAGGAGCTTTCTTT.

CDR3 loop: CASSLGGSGGTGELFF. For the CDR3, the DNA is TGTGCCAGCAGTTTGGGTGGGAGCGGAGGAACCGGGGAGCTGTTTTTT. The rearrangement links TRBV27 to TRBJ2-2; TRBD2 is a possible D gene (5 bases). V was trimmed by 3 bases and J by 5 bases, leaving 16 bases between them. There are 16 residues in the CDR3. The germline gives CDR1 MNHEY, CDR2 SMNVEV (reference sequence).

This clonotype was recorded many times. The rearrangement uses TRBV7-9 and TRBJ2-3; perhaps TRBD1 as D (6 bases). The germline V and J ends were trimmed by 1 base and 4 bases, with 9 bases remaining between them. Germline lookup yields CDR1 SEHNR and CDR2 FQNEAQ (reference sequence). The CDR3 length is 14 residues. CDR3 residues: CASSLGAGADTQYF. CDR3 DNA: TGTGCCAGCAGCTTAGGGGCAGGGGCAGATACGCAGTATTTT.

This sequence joins TRBV5-6 and TRBJ2-7; TRBD1 or TRBD2 may be the D gene (5 bases each). Germline assignment: CDR1 SGHDT and CDR2 YYEEEE. V lost 4 bases, J lost 6 bases, and 17 bases lay in between. The CDR3 is 14 amino acids. In DNA form, the CDR3 reads TGTGCCAGCAGCGAGCCCAATCGGGGCTCCGAGCAGTACTTC. This codes for CASSEPNRGSEQYF.

The V gene is TRBV28, the J gene TRBJ2-3; 13 nucleotides match TRBD2. Trimming took 5 bases from V and 2 from J; bases not matched to a gene: 4. The CDR3 has 16 residues. The germline V gene has CDR1 MDHEN and CDR2 SYDVKM. The CDR3 DNA reads TGTGCCAGCAGTGACGGACTAGCGGGAGACACAGATACGCAGTATTTT. It translates to CASSDGLAGDTDTQYF. Looking up the rest from reference TRBV28 and TRBJ2-3 gives the full variable domain: DVKVTQSSRYLVKRTGEKVFLECVQDMDHENMFWYRQDPGLGLRLIYFSYDVKMKEKGDIPEGYSVSREKKERFSLILESASTNQTSMYLCASSDGLAGDTDTQYFGPGTRLTVL.

This clonotype has more than one count but fewer than ten. The genes are TRBV6-1 and TRBJ2-2; TRBD1 matches 11 bases. This CDR3 is built from 21 residues. V was clipped by 5 bases and J by 4 bases; unmatched bases: 21. CDR1 and CDR2 from the germline V gene are MNHNS and SASEGT. The CDR3 spells CASSPITQIWTGGSSTGELFF. In nucleotides, the CDR3 is TGTGCCAGCAGTCCTATAACCCAGATATGGACAGGGGGCAGTAGCACCGGGGAGCTGTTTTTT.

In its sample, this clonotype was seen many times. The chain combines TRBV20-1 with TRBJ2-3, with 11 bases identical to TRBD2. The CDR3 has 17 residues. Trimming took 0 bases from V and 2 from J; bases not matched to a gene: 7. Germline CDR1 is DFQATT and CDR2 is SNEGSKA (reference sequence). The CDR3 loop reads CSARDLRLAGPTDTQYF. In DNA form, the CDR3 reads TGCAGTGCTAGAGATCTAAGACTAGCGGGACCCACAGATACGCAGTATTTT.

This clonotype was seen at least ten times. The chain combines TRBV3-1 with TRBJ2-3; D is unclear. Germline V gene lookup returns CDR1 LGHDT and CDR2 YNNKEL (reference sequence). The CDR3 length is 13 residues. Between the trimmed V and J ends, which lost 2 bases and 2 bases, there was a span of 5 bases. In DNA form, the CDR3 reads TGTGCCAGCAGCCAACAGATCACAGATACGCAGTATTTT. As protein: CASSQQITDTQYF.

Concerning this clonotype: One end of the junction varies from germline; a read error may be responsible. The chain links TRBV28 to TRBJ2-5, with D unresolved. Per germline, CDR1 MDHEN and CDR2 SYDVKM. The CDR3 contains 13 residues. The CDR3 DNA sequence: TGTGTCAGCAGACACCAGTTCGTTGAGACCCAGTACTTC. Protein product: CVSRHQFVETQYF.

At least ten counts were recorded for this clonotype. This chain links TRBV5-1 with TRBJ2-3; D gene uncertain. This CDR3 region has 14 residues. V lost 6 bases, J lost 0 bases, and 11 bases lay in between. Germline CDR1 SGHRS, CDR2 YFSETQ. The CDR3 DNA is TGCGCCAGCACCCCCCCGGGCAGCACAGATACGCAGTATTTT. This translates into CASTPPGSTDTQYF.

This chain links TRBV15 with TRBJ2-2, with D perhaps being TRBD1 or TRBD2 (6 bases each). Germline V CDR1 and CDR2: LNHNV, YYDKDF (reference sequence). V lost 4 bases and J 2 bases, leaving 11 bases between the germline ends. There are 15 residues in the CDR3. CDR3 residues: CATSIPGANTGELFF. The CDR3 DNA reads TGTGCCACCAGCATTCCGGGGGCAAACACCGGGGAGCTGTTTTTT. Filled out from reference TRBV15 and TRBJ2-2, the complete variable domain reads DAMVIQNPRYQVTQFGKPVTLSCSQTLNHNVMYWYQQKSSQAPKLLFHYYDKDFNNEADTPDNFQSRRPNTSFCFLDIRSPGLGDTAMYLCATSIPGANTGELFFGEGSRLTVL.